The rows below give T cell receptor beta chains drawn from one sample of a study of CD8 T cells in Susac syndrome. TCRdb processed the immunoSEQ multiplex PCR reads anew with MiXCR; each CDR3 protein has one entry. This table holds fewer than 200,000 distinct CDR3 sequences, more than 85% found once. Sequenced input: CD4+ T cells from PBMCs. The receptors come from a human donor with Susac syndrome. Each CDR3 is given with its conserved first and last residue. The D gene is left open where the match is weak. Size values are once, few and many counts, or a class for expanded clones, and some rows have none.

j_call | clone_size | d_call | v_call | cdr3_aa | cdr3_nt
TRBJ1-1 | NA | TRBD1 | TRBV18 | CASSPQGGEAFF | TGTGCCAGCTCCCCCCAGGGGGGCGAAGCTTTCTTT
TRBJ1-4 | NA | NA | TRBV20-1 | CSASAEEKLFF | TGCAGTGCTAGTGCAGAAGAAAAACTGTTTTTT
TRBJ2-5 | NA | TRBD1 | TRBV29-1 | CSVKQGFRETQYF | TGCAGCGTGAAACAGGGGTTCAGGGAGACCCAGTACTTC
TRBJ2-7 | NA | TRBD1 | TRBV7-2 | CASSPPGQGGEQYF | TGTGCCAGCAGCCCCCCGGGACAGGGGGGCGAGCAGTACTTC
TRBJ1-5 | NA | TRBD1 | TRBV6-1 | CASSDGQAGYQPQHF | TGTGCCAGCAGTGATGGACAGGCGGGATATCAGCCCCAGCATTTT
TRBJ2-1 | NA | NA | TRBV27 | CASSSTGSYNEQFF | TGTGCCAGCAGTTCCACGGGCTCCTACAATGAGCAGTTCTTC
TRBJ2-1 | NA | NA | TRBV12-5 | CASGPLAGNEQFF | TGTGCTAGTGGACCGCTCGCAGGGAATGAGCAGTTCTTC
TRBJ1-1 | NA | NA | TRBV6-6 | CASSYLAQKNTEAFF | TGTGCCAGCAGTTACTTGGCACAGAAGAACACTGAAGCTTTCTTT
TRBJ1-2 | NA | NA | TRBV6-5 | CASRQSYGYTF | TGTGCCAGCAGACAGAGTTATGGCTACACCTTC
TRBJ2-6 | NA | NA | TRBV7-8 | CASSLSRPPGANVLTF | TGTGCCAGCAGCTTAAGCAGGCCTCCTGGGGCCAACGTCCTGACTTTC
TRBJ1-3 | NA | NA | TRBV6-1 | CASSENTNSGNTIYF | TGTGCCAGCAGTGAAAACACGAACTCTGGAAACACCATATATTTT
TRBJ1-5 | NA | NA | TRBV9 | CASSVDHTDNQPQHF | TGTGCCAGCAGCGTGGACCACACTGACAATCAGCCCCAGCATTTT
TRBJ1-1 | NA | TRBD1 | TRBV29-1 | CSVERSRGTEAFF | TGCAGCGTTGAGAGGTCCAGGGGGACTGAAGCTTTCTTT
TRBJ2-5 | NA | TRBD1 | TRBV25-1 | CASSETGPQETQYF | TGTGCCAGCAGTGAGACAGGGCCCCAAGAGACCCAGTACTTC
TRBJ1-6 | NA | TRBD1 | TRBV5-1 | CASSKLGQGGSPLHF | TGCGCCAGCAGCAAGTTGGGACAGGGAGGTTCACCCCTCCACTTT
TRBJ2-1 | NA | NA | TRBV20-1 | CSARDHLVIYNEQFF | TGCAGTGCTAGAGATCATTTAGTTATTTACAATGAGCAGTTCTTC
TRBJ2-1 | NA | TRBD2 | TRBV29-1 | CSVERRLAVNEQFF | TGCAGCGTTGAAAGGAGACTAGCCGTCAATGAGCAGTTCTTC
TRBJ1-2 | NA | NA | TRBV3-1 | CASSTNQVAYTF | TGTGCCAGCAGCACAAACCAGGTAGCCTACACCTTC
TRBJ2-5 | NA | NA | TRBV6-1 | CASSSGLGETQYF | TGTGCCAGCTCATCAGGGCTCGGAGAGACCCAGTACTTC
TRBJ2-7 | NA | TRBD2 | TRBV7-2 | CASTTRASGSYEQYF | TGTGCCAGCACCACTCGGGCTAGCGGGAGTTACGAGCAGTACTTC
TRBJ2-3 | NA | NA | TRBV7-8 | CASSLVQTDTQYF | TGTGCCAGCAGCTTAGTCCAGACAGATACGCAGTATTTT
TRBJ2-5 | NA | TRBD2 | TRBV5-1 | CASSLRASGRGETQYF | TGCGCCAGCAGCTTGAGAGCTAGCGGGAGAGGAGAGACCCAGTACTTC
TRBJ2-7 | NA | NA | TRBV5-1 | CASSFSDSLLSYEQYF | TGCGCCAGCAGCTTCTCTGACAGCCTCCTCTCCTACGAGCAGTACTTC
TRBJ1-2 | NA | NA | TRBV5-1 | CASSIGQSYGYTF | TGCGCCAGCAGCATAGGACAGAGCTATGGCTACACCTTC
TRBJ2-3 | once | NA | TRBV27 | CASSFSLPGADTQYF | TGTGCCAGCAGTTTCTCCCTCCCGGGGGCAGATACGCAGTATTTT
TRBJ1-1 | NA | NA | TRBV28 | CASSQRARGNTEAFF | TGTGCCAGCAGTCAACGAGCCAGGGGAAACACTGAAGCTTTCTTT
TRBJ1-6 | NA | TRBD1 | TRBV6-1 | CASNHFQGAANNSPLHF | TGTGCCAGCAACCACTTTCAGGGGGCAGCGAATAATTCACCCCTCCACTTT
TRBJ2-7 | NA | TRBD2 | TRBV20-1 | CSAQLAGVAYEQYF | TGCAGTGCTCAACTAGCGGGAGTCGCCTACGAGCAGTACTTC
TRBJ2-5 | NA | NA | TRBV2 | CASSTGTQETQYF | TGTGCCAGCAGTACCGGGACGCAAGAGACCCAGTACTTC
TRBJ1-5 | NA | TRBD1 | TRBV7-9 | CASSFGTGDYQPQHF | TGTGCCAGCAGCTTTGGGACAGGAGATTATCAGCCCCAGCATTTT
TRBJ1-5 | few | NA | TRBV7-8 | CASSPRKDSGQPQHF | TGTGCCAGCAGCCCCCGGAAGGACAGCGGTCAGCCCCAGCATTTT
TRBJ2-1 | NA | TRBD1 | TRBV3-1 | CASSPRGQGVVLEFF | TGTGCCAGCAGCCCGCGTGGACAGGGGGTTGTTTTGGAGTTCTTC
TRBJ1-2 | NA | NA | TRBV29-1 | CSVESEGNNYGYTF | TGCAGCGTTGAGTCAGAGGGGAACAACTATGGCTACACCTTC
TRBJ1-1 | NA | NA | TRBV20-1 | CSATVGANTEAFF | TGCAGTGCAACCGTGGGTGCGAACACTGAAGCTTTCTTT
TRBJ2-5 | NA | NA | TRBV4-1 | CASSLPGELETQYF | TGCGCCAGCAGCCTGCCGGGAGAGTTGGAGACCCAGTACTTC
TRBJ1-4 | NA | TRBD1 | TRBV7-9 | CASSLVGGDEKLFF | TGTGCCAGCAGCTTAGTAGGGGGCGACGAAAAACTGTTTTTT